One and the same sample provided the 4 T cell receptor beta chains below, sequenced in a study of T cells in Graves' hyperthyroidism and ophthalmopathy. Amplification of TCR beta CDR3 regions was performed using RNA transcripts as template. First-round RT-PCR of the TCR CDR3 relied on the HTBI primer set. TCRdb re-called the multiplex PCR reads with MiXCR, one entry per CDR3 protein. The repertoire holds hundreds of thousands of distinct CDR3 sequences, with 14% as singletons. Material for sequencing was blood. These receptor sequences come from a woman between 25 and 40 years old with Graves' hyperthyroidism.

This clonotype was detected many times. The chain combines TRBV14 with TRBJ2-2, with 9 bases aligning to TRBD1. The germline V gene encodes CDR1 SGHDN and CDR2 FVKESK. CDR3 length: 15 amino acids. V dropped 5 bases and J dropped 7; count of bases not matched to a gene: 8. The CDR3 sequence: CASSGRDRAIGELFF. The CDR3 coding sequence is TGTGCCAGCAGCGGCCGGGACAGGGCGATCGGGGAGCTGTTTTTT.

This clonotype was detected only a few times. This chain connects TRBV6-6 to TRBJ2-1; no clear D. Germline CDR1 and CDR2: MNHNY and SVGAGI (reference sequence). The CDR3 has 13 residues. Trimming removed 2 bases at V and 5 bases at J, with 7 bases between. CDR3 in amino acids: CASSYGLDNEQFF. Here the CDR3 DNA reads TGTGCCAGCAGTTACGGGCTGGACAATGAGCAGTTCTTC.

This clonotype was seen at least ten times. V gene TRBV14 combines with J gene TRBJ2-3, with TRBD1 matching over 7 bases. The V segment lost 4 bases and the J segment 5 bases; nucleotides outside the gene matches: 6. There are 14 residues in the CDR3. CDR1 and CDR2 from the germline V gene are SGHDN and FVKESK. CDR3 sequence (DNA): TGTGCCAGCAGCCGGGACAGTGCCGTAGATACGCAGTATTTT. Translating it yields CASSRDSAVDTQYF.

Comments on this clonotype: The likely explanation is a read error, given a far larger clone one base away. Because it lacks the conserved phenylalanine or tryptophan at the end, this CDR3 is likely a read error. This chain connects TRBV12-3 or TRBV12-4 to TRBJ2-7; D gene ambiguous. Trimming took off 6 bases at V and 0 bases at J, with 6 bases between the two ends. The CDR3 length is 12 residues. The DNA for the CDR3 is TGTGCCAGCAGCCAGGACTCCTACGAGCAGTACCTC. Amino acids: CASSQDSYEQYL.